The 22 T cell receptor beta chains below were found in one sample sequenced in a study of T cell clonality in common variable immunodeficiency. The protocol was immunoSEQ multiplex PCR, while the TCRdb copy is restricted to in-frame clones and leaves out a portion. The table lists around 50,000 clones, with no singletons. Sequencing was done on a sample of peripheral blood mononuclear cells. The receptors were sampled from a person aged 18 to 75 in good health.

This clone was recorded at least ten times. The read ends 3 residues early relative to the CDR3; the germline J gene fills the gap. The V and J genes are TRBV19 and TRBJ1-5; D is uncertain. The CDR3 is 16 residues long. Looked up from germline, CDR1 is LNHDA and CDR2 is SQIVND (reference sequence). Trimming cost V 3 bases and J 0 bases, with 12 bases left between them. CDR3 residues: CASSIFPEDSNQPQHF. Incomplete CDR3 DNA: TGTGCCAGTAGTATCTTTCCAGAAGATAGCAATCAGCCC.

This clone has a count of ten or more. The CDR3 is cut off 3 residues early in the read; its end comes from the germline J gene. The chain combines TRBV30 with TRBJ1-2, with D possibly TRBD1 on 6 matching bases. Germline V lookup: CDR1 GTSNPN, CDR2 SVGIG (reference sequence). V lost 5 bases to trimming and J lost 4 bases, with 11 bases between them. The CDR3 is 12 amino acids. The DNA read from the CDR3 is TGTGCCTGGTCGCGACAGGCCTATGGC. Translated: CAWSRQAYG. The CDR3 reads in full as CAWSRQAYGYTF. Variable domain in full (rest from reference TRBV30 and TRBJ1-2): SQTIHQWPATLVQPVGSPLSLECTVEGTSNPNLYWYRQAAGRGLQLLFYSVGIGQISSEVPQNLSASRPQDRQFILSSKKLLLSDSGFYLCAWSRQAYGYTFGSGTRLTVV.

This clone was observed many times. The CDR3 loop reads CAWTRGGLYNEQFF. CDR3 bases read: TGTGCCTGGACGAGGGGGGGCTTGTACAATGAG. The chain links TRBV30 to TRBJ2-1, with D possibly being TRBD2 (7 bases). Read data end 3 residues before the CDR3 end; the end is taken from the germline J gene. This CDR3 has 14 amino acids. Germline lookup yields CDR1 GTSNPN and CDR2 SVGIG (reference sequence). Trimming pared 4 bases from V and 4 bases from J, leaving 14 bases between.

In this sample, this clone turned up many times. Coverage ceases 3 residues before the CDR3 finishes, and the germline J gene fills in the end. Different DNA sequences within this sample yield the same CDR3. This chain links TRBV29-1 with TRBJ1-2; tentative D call: TRBD1 (5 bases). Germline V CDR1 and CDR2: SQVTM, ANQGSEA. Trimming left V 3 bases short and J 2 bases short, with 7 bases between. This CDR3 contains 12 residues. This chain's CDR3 is CSVDAGNYGYTF. Incomplete CDR3 DNA: TGCAGCGTTGACGCAGGGAACTATGGC.

This clone showed up many times. The read terminates 3 residues ahead of where the CDR3 ends, so the germline J gene completes it. The rearrangement joins TRBV19 to TRBJ1-1; 7 nucleotides align to TRBD1. Trimming removed 10 bases from V and 7 bases from J; junction bases left unmatched: 12. In germline, CDR1 is LNHDA, CDR2 SQIVND (reference sequence). This CDR3 region has 13 residues. The sequenced CDR3 bases are TGTGCCATTCTATCCCGGGACAGCAATGAA. Translated, it gives CAILSRDSNE. From start to end, the CDR3 is CAILSRDSNEAFF.

Turning to this clone: The read ends 3 residues early relative to the CDR3; the germline J gene fills the gap. The rearrangement joins TRBV5-1 to TRBJ2-5, with D possibly TRBD2 on 6 matching bases. The CDR3 has 15 residues. Trimming pared 3 bases from V and 5 bases from J, leaving 17 bases between. Germline V lookup: CDR1 SGHRS, CDR2 YFSETQ. This CDR3 reads CASSSTSRTTETQYF. The CDR3 DNA, read in part, is TGCGCCAGCAGCTCCACAAGCCGGACTACGGAGACC.

This clone was observed many times. The read terminates 3 residues ahead of where the CDR3 ends, so the germline J gene completes it. The chain is built from TRBV6-2 or TRBV6-3 and TRBJ1-2, with 10 bases aligning to TRBD1. Germline trimming cut 2 bases from V and 4 bases from J; bases unmatched to any gene: 4. This CDR3 comprises 15 residues. CDR1 is MNHEY, CDR2 SVGEGT, per germline. CDR3 bases read: TGTGCCAGCAGTTACGGGACAGGGGAAAGCTATGGC. Its translation is CASSYGTGESYG. The CDR3 reads in full as CASSYGTGESYGYTF.

The sample holds many counts of this clone. The CDR3 is cut off 3 residues early in the read; its end comes from the germline J gene. The chain recombines TRBV7-9 with TRBJ2-4, with 10 bases that match TRBD1. Per the germline V gene, CDR1 is SEHNR and CDR2 is FQNEAQ (reference sequence). The length of the CDR3 is 14 residues. Unmatched junction bases numbered 5, after V lost 5 bases and J lost 7 bases. The sequenced part of the CDR3 DNA is TGTGCCAGCAGCCCGGACAGGGGGGAGAACATT. It encodes CASSPDRGENI. In full, the CDR3 is CASSPDRGENIQYF.

As concerns this clone: The CDR3 end lies 3 residues beyond the end of the read and is filled in from the germline J gene. The chain carries TRBV10-3 and TRBJ2-5, with TRBD2 identical over 10 bases. In germline, CDR1 is ENHRY, CDR2 SYGVKD. After removal of 10 bases from V and 3 bases from J, the junction contained 2 bases not matched to a gene. This CDR3 contains 12 residues. The DNA read from the CDR3 is TGTGCCACCGGACTAGCGGAAGAGACC. It encodes CATGLAEET. The full CDR3 reads CATGLAEETQYF.

Many counts were recorded for this clone. The missing CDR3 end, 3 residues past where the read stops, is filled in from the germline J gene. The chain carries TRBV7-2 and TRBJ2-5, with D unresolved. Trimming removed 5 bases from V and 0 bases from J, with 13 bases in between. The CDR3 totals 15 residues. Germline CDR1 reads SGHTA; CDR2 reads FQGNSA. The part of the CDR3 DNA that was read is TGTGCCAGCAGCCCTATGGCTAGTAACCAAGAGACC. It is translated as CASSPMASNQET. The full CDR3 is CASSPMASNQETQYF.

At least ten counts were recorded for this clone. The read terminates 3 residues before the CDR3 end, so the remaining end is supplied by the germline J gene. The rearrangement joins TRBV7-9 to TRBJ2-7; 10 bases are shared with TRBD1. Trimming removed 5 bases from V and 6 bases from J; junction bases left unmatched: 10. Germline loops: CDR1 SEHNR, CDR2 FQNEAQ (reference sequence). This CDR3 spans 15 amino acids. This chain's CDR3 is CASSRLGQGRSEQYF. The sequenced part of the CDR3 DNA is TGTGCCAGCAGCCGATTGGGACAGGGGAGGAGCGAG.

This clone came up many times. The read stops 3 residues short of the end of the CDR3; the missing end is completed from the germline J gene. The V and J genes are TRBV12-3 or TRBV12-4 and TRBJ2-1; D might be TRBD2 (5 bases). The ends were cut back, 5 bases at V and 6 bases at J, with 8 bases in the middle. The CDR3 totals 12 residues. The DNA read from the CDR3 is TGTGCCAGCAGTCCCGGGGTCAATGAG. This translates into CASSPGVNE. The whole CDR3 reads CASSPGVNEQFF.

This clone was seen at least ten times. The CDR3 is cut off 3 residues early in the read; its end comes from the germline J gene. The chain recombines TRBV20-1 with TRBJ2-7; weak D call: TRBD1 (6 bases). Germline V gene lookup returns CDR1 DFQATT and CDR2 SNEGSKA (reference sequence). Trimming stripped 6 bases from V and 3 bases from J, with 18 bases between. This CDR3 has 14 residues. The DNA read from the CDR3 is TGCAGTGCCCATAACAGGGAAATGATCTACGAG. It codes for CSAHNREMIYE. From start to end, the CDR3 is CSAHNREMIYEQYF.

This clone has only a few counts. A much larger clone differs from this one at a single base, so this may be a read error. Read sequence stops 3 residues before the CDR3 end, and the germline J gene provides the missing end. The chain combines TRBV6-1 with TRBJ2-5; D possibly corresponds to TRBD2 (5 bases). CDR3 size: 14 residues. Per germline, CDR1 MNHNS and CDR2 SASEGT. The CDR3 bases that were read are TGTGCCAGCAGTGAATTGAGGGCCCCAGATACC. Protein sequence: CASSELRAPDT. The entire CDR3 protein reads CASSELRAPDTQYF.

This clone has just a few counts. The read finishes 3 residues shy of the CDR3 end, and the germline J gene is used to complete it. V gene TRBV19 combines with J gene TRBJ2-3; TRBD1 aligns across 7 bases. This CDR3 spans 16 amino acids. CDR1 is LNHDA and CDR2 is SQIVND in the germline V gene (reference sequence). The CDR3 protein is CASSIGQGHSNQPQYF. The sequenced CDR3 bases are TGTGCCAGTAGTATAGGACAGGGCCATAGCAATCAGCCG.

This clone was recorded many times. The DNA ends 3 residues before the CDR3 does, and the rest of the CDR3 is filled in from the germline J gene. The chain is built from TRBV28 and TRBJ2-7, with D perhaps TRBD1 (5 bases). This CDR3 is 16 amino acids long. Germline V lookup: CDR1 MDHEN, CDR2 SYDVKM. V lost 9 bases and J lost 3, with 24 bases in between. CDR3 sequence reads: CASNRLGVDLGYEQYF. CDR3 DNA (partial): TGTGCCAGTAACAGATTAGGGGTCGACTTAGGCTACGAG.

The sample holds a few counts of this clone. This sequence may be a read error, since a much larger clone differs from it by one base. Coverage ceases 3 residues before the CDR3 finishes, and the germline J gene fills in the end. This sequence joins TRBV6-2 or TRBV6-3 and TRBJ2-5, with D perhaps TRBD1 or TRBD2 (5 bases each). In germline, CDR1 is MNHEY, CDR2 SVGEGT. The CDR3 has 12 amino acids. Here the CDR3 reads CASSAEGYTQYF. The CDR3 bases that were read are TGTGCCAGCAGTGCCGAGGGGTATACC.

The table lists this clone with many counts. The read is 3 residues too short to cover the CDR3 end, so that end is filled in from the germline J gene. The chain is built from TRBV30 and TRBJ2-7; TRBD1 agrees at 8 bases. Per the germline V gene, CDR1 is GTSNPN and CDR2 is SVGIG (reference sequence). The V gene end was trimmed by 4 bases and the J gene end by 3 bases; junction bases not matched to a gene: 5. The length of the CDR3 is 13 residues. The CDR3 loop is CAWNIGQGYEQYF. The part of the CDR3 DNA that was read is TGTGCCTGGAATATTGGACAGGGCTACGAG.

Concerning this clone itself: The read halts 3 residues ahead of the CDR3 end, with the missing end drawn from the germline J gene. The chain links TRBV6-2 or TRBV6-3 to TRBJ1-1, with 8 bases fitting TRBD1. Trimming removed 2 bases from V and 1 base from J; junction bases left unmatched: 0. The CDR3 covers 14 residues. Germline CDR1 and CDR2: MNHEY and SVGEGT. CDR3 region: CASSYGTGNTEAFF. The CDR3 DNA, read in part, is TGTGCCAGCAGTTACGGGACAGGGAACACTGAA.

Ten or more counts support this clone. Read sequence stops 3 residues before the CDR3 end, and the germline J gene provides the missing end. The chain employs TRBV20-1 and TRBJ1-2, with a tentative D call TRBD1 (6 bases). The CDR3 extends over 10 amino acids. In germline, CDR1 is DFQATT, CDR2 SNEGSKA (reference sequence). The ends were cut back, 7 bases at V and 7 bases at J, with 10 bases in the middle. Incomplete CDR3 DNA: TGCAGTGGGGGGCAGGGTGGC. Translated: CSGGQGG. The CDR3 in full is CSGGQGGYTF.

This clone showed up many times. Read coverage stops 3 residues before the CDR3 terminus; the germline J gene supplies the remainder. The J gene is TRBJ2-7, the V gene TRBV20-1; D possibly corresponds to TRBD2 (5 bases). V gave up 1 base and J gave up 0 bases, with 10 bases separating them. CDR3 length equals 14 residues. Looked up from germline, CDR1 is DFQATT and CDR2 is SNEGSKA (reference sequence). The CDR3 DNA, read in part, is TGCAGTGCTAGAGCCCGGACTGGCTCCTACGAG. This codes for CSARARTGSYE. The CDR3 in full is CSARARTGSYEQYF.

This clone has a count of ten or more. The CDR3 goes on 3 residues after the read ends, and that part is filled in from the germline J gene. The chain combines TRBV10-3 with TRBJ2-6; D remains unclear. Trimming removed 2 bases from V and 0 bases from J, with 5 bases in between. This CDR3 contains 15 residues. CDR1 ENHRY and CDR2 SYGVKD come from the germline V gene. This chain's CDR3 is CAISETVSGANVLTF. Incomplete CDR3 DNA: TGTGCCATCAGTGAGACGGTCTCTGGGGCCAACGTC.